What follows are 5 T cell receptor beta chains derived from one specimen sequenced in a study of blood T cells in healthy people across ages. It was with a sample-barcoded 5' primer and a J-beta primer mix that a second PCR of about 7 to 12 cycles was run. From the 5' RACE reads, TCRdb called clonotypes with MiXCR, one entry per CDR3 protein. Altogether roughly 1.7 million distinct CDR3 sequences are present, around 36% being singletons, with the ten largest covering approximately 10%. The sample consisted of blood. These TCRs come from a woman under 40 in good health.

This clonotype was recorded many times. The J gene is TRBJ2-6, the V gene TRBV20-1; D gene unclear. The CDR3 has 14 residues. Germline V gene sequence: CDR1 DFQATT, CDR2 SNEGSKA (reference sequence). The ends were cut back, 3 bases at V and 2 bases at J, with 8 bases in the middle. CDR3 nucleotides: TGCAGTGCTAGTCAACCTGCTGGGGCCAACGTCCTGACTTTC. It is translated as CSASQPAGANVLTF.

This clonotype was counted between two and nine times. The rearrangement links TRBV7-8 to TRBJ2-3, with D possibly matching TRBD1 (5 bases). Trimming left V 2 bases short and J 0 bases short, with 9 bases between. Germline assignment: CDR1 SGHVS and CDR2 FQNEAQ. The CDR3 covers 15 residues. The CDR3 protein is CASSLKQASTDTQYF. CDR3 DNA: TGTGCCAGCAGCTTAAAACAGGCTAGCACAGATACGCAGTATTTT.

The table lists this clonotype with a few counts. The rearrangement uses TRBV9 and TRBJ2-4, with 9 positions matching TRBD1. The J call could be wrong; TRBJ2-7 is a better fit for the DNA end. This CDR3 is 16 amino acids long. Looked up from germline, CDR1 is SGDLS and CDR2 is YYNGEE. The CDR3 loop reads CASSAHLGTGSHEQYF. The CDR3 DNA reads as TGTGCCAGCAGCGCCCACCTAGGGACAGGGTCCCACGAGCAGTACTTC.

This clonotype turned up a few times. The chain carries TRBV20-1 and TRBJ2-7; 10 bases are a match to TRBD1. Trimming removed 4 bases from V and 1 base from J; junction bases left unmatched: 10. CDR1 is DFQATT, CDR2 SNEGSKA, per germline (reference sequence). The CDR3 runs to 16 residues. The CDR3: CSATGTGVFRSYEQYF. The CDR3 DNA follows: TGCAGTGCTACCGGGACAGGGGTTTTTCGGTCCTACGAGCAGTACTTC.

This clonotype was picked up a small number of times. The chain is built from TRBV25-1 and TRBJ1-4; 8 bases match TRBD1. The junction had 8 bases not matched to a gene; V was cut back by 3 bases and J by 5 bases. CDR1 MGHDK and CDR2 SYGVNS come from the germline V gene. This CDR3 has 16 amino acids. CDR3 sequence: CASSDSENRGNEKLFF. The DNA of the CDR3 is TGTGCCAGCAGTGATTCGGAAAACAGGGGGAATGAAAAACTGTTTTTT. Using reference TRBV25-1 and TRBJ1-4 for the parts outside the CDR3, the full variable domain is EADIYQTPRYLVIGTGKKITLECSQTMGHDKMYWYQQDPGMELHLIHYSYGVNSTEKGDLSSESTVSRIRTEHFPLTLESARPSHTSQYLCASSDSENRGNEKLFFGSGTQLSVL.